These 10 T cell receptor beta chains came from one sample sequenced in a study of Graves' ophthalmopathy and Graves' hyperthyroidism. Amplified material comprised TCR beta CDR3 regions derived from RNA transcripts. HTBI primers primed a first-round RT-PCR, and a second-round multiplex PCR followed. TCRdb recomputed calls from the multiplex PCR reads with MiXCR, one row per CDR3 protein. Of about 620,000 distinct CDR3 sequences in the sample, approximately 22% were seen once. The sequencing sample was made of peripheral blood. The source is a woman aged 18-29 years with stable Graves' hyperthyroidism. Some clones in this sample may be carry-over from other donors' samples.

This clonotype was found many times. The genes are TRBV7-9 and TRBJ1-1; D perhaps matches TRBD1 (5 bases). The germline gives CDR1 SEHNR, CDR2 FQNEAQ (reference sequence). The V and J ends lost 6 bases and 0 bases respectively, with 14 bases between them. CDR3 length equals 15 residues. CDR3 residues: CASSPGGQMNTEAFF. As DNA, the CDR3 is TGTGCCAGCAGTCCCGGGGGTCAAATGAACACTGAAGCTTTCTTT. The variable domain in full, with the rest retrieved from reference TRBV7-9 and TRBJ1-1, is DTGVSQNPRHKITKRGQNVTFRCDPISEHNRLYWYRQTLGQGPEFLTYFQNEAQLEKSRLLSDRFSAERPKGSFSTLEIQRTEQGDSAMYLCASSPGGQMNTEAFFGQGTRLTVV.

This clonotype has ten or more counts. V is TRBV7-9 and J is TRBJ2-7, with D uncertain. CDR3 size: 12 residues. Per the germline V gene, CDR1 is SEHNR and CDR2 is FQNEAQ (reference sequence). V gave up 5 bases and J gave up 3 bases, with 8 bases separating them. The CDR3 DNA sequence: TGTGCCAGCAGCAAGGGATTCTACGAGCAGTACTTC. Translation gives CASSKGFYEQYF.

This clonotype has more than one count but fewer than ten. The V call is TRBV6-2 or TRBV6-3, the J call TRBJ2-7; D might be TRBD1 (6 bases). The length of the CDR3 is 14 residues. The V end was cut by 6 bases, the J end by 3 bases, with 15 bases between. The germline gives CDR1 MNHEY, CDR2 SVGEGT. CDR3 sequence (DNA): TGTGCCAGCAGAAAGACAGGAGTAGACTACGAGCAGTACTTC. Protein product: CASRKTGVDYEQYF.

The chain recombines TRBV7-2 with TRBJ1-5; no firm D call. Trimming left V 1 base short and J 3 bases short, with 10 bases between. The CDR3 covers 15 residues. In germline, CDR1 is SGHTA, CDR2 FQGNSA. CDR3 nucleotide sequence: TGTGCCAGCAGCTTAGGACGGGAGGCCAATCAGCCCCAGCATTTT. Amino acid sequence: CASSLGREANQPQHF.

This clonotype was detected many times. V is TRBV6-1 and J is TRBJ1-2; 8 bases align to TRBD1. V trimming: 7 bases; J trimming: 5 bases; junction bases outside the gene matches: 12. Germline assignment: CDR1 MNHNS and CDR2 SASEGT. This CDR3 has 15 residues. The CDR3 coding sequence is TGTGCCAGCAAGATAACACAGGGGGGCCGATATGGCTACACCTTC. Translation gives CASKITQGGRYGYTF.

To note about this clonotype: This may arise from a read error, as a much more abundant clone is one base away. The CDR3 reads CASSLDPGGPDTQYF. DNA of the CDR3: TGTGCCAGCAGCTTAGACCCAGGGGGCCCCGATACCCAGTACTTC. V and J are TRBV11-2 and TRBJ2-5; the match to TRBD1 covers 8 bases. From germline, CDR1 is SGHAT and CDR2 FQNNGV. The CDR3 is 15 amino acids. V dropped 0 bases and J dropped 8; count of bases not matched to a gene: 8. The full variable domain, completed using reference TRBV11-2 and TRBJ2-5, is EAGVAQSPRYKIIEKRQSVAFWCNPISGHATLYWYQQILGQGPKLLIQFQNNGVVDDSQLPKDRFSAERLKGVDSTLKIQPAKLEDSAVYLCASSLDPGGPDTQYFGPGTRLLVL.

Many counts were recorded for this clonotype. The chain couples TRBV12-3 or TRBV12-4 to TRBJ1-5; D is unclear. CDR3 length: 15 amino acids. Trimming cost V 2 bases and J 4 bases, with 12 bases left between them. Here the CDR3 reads CASSLNSGRNQPQHF. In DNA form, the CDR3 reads TGTGCCAGCAGTTTAAACAGCGGAAGGAATCAGCCCCAGCATTTT.

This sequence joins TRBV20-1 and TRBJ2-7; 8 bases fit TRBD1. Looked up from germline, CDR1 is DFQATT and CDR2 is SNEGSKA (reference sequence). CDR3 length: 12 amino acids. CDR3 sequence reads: CSGQDRAYEQYF. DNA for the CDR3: TGCAGCGGTCAGGACAGGGCCTACGAGCAGTACTTC.

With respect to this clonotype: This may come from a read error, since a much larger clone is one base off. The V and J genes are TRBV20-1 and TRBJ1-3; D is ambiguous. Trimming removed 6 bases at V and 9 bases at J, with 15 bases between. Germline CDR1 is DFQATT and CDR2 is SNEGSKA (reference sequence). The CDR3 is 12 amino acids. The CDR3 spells CSAWTSGSTIYF. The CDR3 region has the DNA TGCAGTGCATGGACGTCAGGCAGCACCATATATTTT.

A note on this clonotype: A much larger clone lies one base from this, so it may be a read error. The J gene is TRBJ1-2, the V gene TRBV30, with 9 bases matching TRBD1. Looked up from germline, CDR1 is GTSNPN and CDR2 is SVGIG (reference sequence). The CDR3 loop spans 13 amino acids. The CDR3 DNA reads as TGTGTCGCGGACAGGGGAGGATATTATGGCTACACCTTC. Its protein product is CVADRGGYYGYTF.